The 8 T cell receptor beta chains listed next were all sequenced from one sample in a study of T cell responses to AZD1222 COVID-19 vaccine. Sequenced by immunoSEQ multiplex PCR; TCRdb stores in-frame clones only, minus some. The table records fewer than 200,000 clones, roughly 90% of them present only once. The sequences come from peripheral blood, collected 28 days after the second AZD1222 dose. Receptors were obtained from an adult who received the AZD1222 COVID-19 vaccine.

This clone was seen only once. J is TRBJ1-1 and V is TRBV7-9; TRBD1 aligns across 8 bases. V dropped 5 bases and J dropped 7; count of bases not matched to a gene: 12. Germline CDR1 SEHNR, CDR2 FQNEAQ (reference sequence). This CDR3 region has 15 residues. The CDR3 spells CASSRISTGVGEAFF. CDR3 coding DNA: TGTGCCAGCAGCCGCATTTCGACAGGGGTAGGTGAAGCTTTCTTT. The complete variable domain, with remaining parts taken from reference TRBV7-9 and TRBJ1-1, reads DTGVSQNPRHKITKRGQNVTFRCDPISEHNRLYWYRQTLGQGPEFLTYFQNEAQLEKSRLLSDRFSAERPKGSFSTLEIQRTEQGDSAMYLCASSRISTGVGEAFFGQGTRLTVV.

This chain uses TRBV19 with TRBJ1-3; 7 positions agree with TRBD1. This CDR3 is built from 17 residues. Germline-derived CDR1 and CDR2 are LNHDA and SQIVND (reference sequence). V lost 6 bases and J lost 0; bases outside the gene matches: 11. DNA of the CDR3: TGTGCCAGTAGAGACAGGGTGGGGGCCCACTCTGGAAACACCATATATTTT. As protein: CASRDRVGAHSGNTIYF.

This clone occurred once. The chain has TRBV5-6 and TRBJ1-3; D is uncertain. The CDR3 runs 16 residues. Germline CDR1 is SGHDT and CDR2 is YYEEEE. With 3 bases removed from V and 0 bases from J, the gap between germline ends came to 13 bases. The CDR3 region is CASSYLGRGSGNTIYF. The CDR3 DNA is TGTGCCAGCAGCTACTTAGGACGGGGCTCTGGAAACACCATATATTTT.

This clone was seen only a few times. The CDR3: CASTGPGTGRYTEAFF. The CDR3 nucleotides read TGTGCCAGCACAGGGCCCGGGACAGGGAGGTACACTGAAGCTTTCTTT. The J gene is TRBJ1-1, the V gene TRBV7-9; 9 bases map to TRBD1. This CDR3 is built from 16 residues. Germline lookup yields CDR1 SEHNR and CDR2 FQNEAQ (reference sequence). V trimming: 7 bases; J trimming: 3 bases; junction bases outside the gene matches: 12.

The CDR3 DNA follows: TGTGCCAGCAGTTTTGGGGGTGGTCAGCCCCAGCATTTT. Its translation: CASSFGGGQPQHF. This chain links TRBV12-3 or TRBV12-4 with TRBJ1-5; D is perhaps TRBD1 (5 bases). The length of the CDR3 is 13 residues. Trimming removed 3 bases at V and 6 bases at J, with 9 bases between.

Concerning this clone itself: Within the sample, other DNA sequences also encode this same CDR3. This chain joins TRBV6-5 and TRBJ1-1; D remains ambiguous. V was trimmed by 2 bases and J by 1 base, leaving 5 bases between them. This CDR3 region has 13 residues. Per germline, CDR1 MNHEY and CDR2 SVGAGI. The CDR3 DNA reads as TGTGCCAGCAGTTACGGCGGGAACACTGAAGCTTTCTTT. This codes for CASSYGGNTEAFF.

This clone is a singleton in its sample. The chain recombines TRBV6-5 with TRBJ1-1; the D gene is possibly TRBD1 (5 bases). Germline V gene sequence: CDR1 MNHEY, CDR2 SVGAGI. The CDR3 extends over 15 amino acids. Trimming cost V 11 bases and J 1 base, with 20 bases left between them. The CDR3 DNA reads as TGTGCCGCTATCCGGGACGCAGGGCCGAACACTGAAGCTTTCTTT. It specifies CAAIRDAGPNTEAFF.

The rearrangement uses TRBV19 and TRBJ1-2; TRBD1 matches at 7 bases. Germline CDR1 and CDR2: LNHDA and SQIVND (reference sequence). The CDR3 runs 13 residues. The J segment lost 2 bases and the V segment lost 7 bases, leaving 4 bases of the junction unmatched. The CDR3 DNA is TGTGCCAGTACCTCACAGGGGAACTATGGCTACACCTTC. Its translation is CASTSQGNYGYTF.